The T cell receptor beta chain described here comes from a study of glioma-infiltrating T cells. Germline V gives CDR1 SGHVS, CDR2 FNYEAQ. The CDR3 has 15 residues. Amplification of TCR alpha and beta CDR3 regions from RNA used iRepertoire nested multiplex PCR. TCRdb reprocessed the multiplex PCR reads with MiXCR, giving one entry per CDR3 protein. The sample contains 300,000 to 450,000 distinct CDR3 sequences, roughly two fifths of which appear only once. With respect to this clonotype: The target antigen is unknown.

Findings and limits, study-wide: Only very few CDR3 sequences appeared in both tissue and blood. Patients with low tissue-blood divergence carried a signature set of shared blood CDR3 motifs.

Sequences were obtained from glioma tissue, nonneoplastic brain tissue, or PBMCs (not recorded which). The chain carries TRBV7-6 and TRBJ2-5, with TRBD1 identical over 10 bases. The sequence derives from a human donor with low-grade glioma or glioblastoma, undergoing nonglioma brain surgery, or in good health (not recorded which). CDR3 region: CASARTGGYQETQYF. The CDR3, as DNA: TGTGCTAGCGCCCGGACAGGGGGGTACCAAGAGACCCAGTACTTC.